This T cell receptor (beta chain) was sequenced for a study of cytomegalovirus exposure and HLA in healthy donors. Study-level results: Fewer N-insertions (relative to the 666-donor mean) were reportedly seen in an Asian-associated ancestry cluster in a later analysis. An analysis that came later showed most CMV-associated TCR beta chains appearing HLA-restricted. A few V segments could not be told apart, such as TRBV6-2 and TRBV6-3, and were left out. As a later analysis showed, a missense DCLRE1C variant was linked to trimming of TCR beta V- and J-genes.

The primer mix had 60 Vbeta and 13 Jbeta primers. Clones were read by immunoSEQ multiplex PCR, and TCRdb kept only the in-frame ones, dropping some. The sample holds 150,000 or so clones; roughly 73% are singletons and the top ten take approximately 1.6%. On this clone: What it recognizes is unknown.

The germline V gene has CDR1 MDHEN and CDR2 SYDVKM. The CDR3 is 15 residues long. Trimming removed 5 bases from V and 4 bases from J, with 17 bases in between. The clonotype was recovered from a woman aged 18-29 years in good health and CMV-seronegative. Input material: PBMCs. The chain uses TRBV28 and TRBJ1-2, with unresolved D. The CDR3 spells CASSPPWQVVYGYTF. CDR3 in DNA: TGTGCCAGCAGTCCTCCTTGGCAGGTCGTCTATGGCTACACCTTC.